Each of the 9 T cell receptor beta chains below was sequenced from the same sample in a study of post-analysis software for immune sequencing data. Findings of the study overall: A few TRBV segments (TRBV5-6, TRBV5-1 and TRBV20-1 among them) occurred more frequently in patients than in controls.

These receptors' targets are unknown. The library was made from cDNA and included unique molecular identifiers. TCRdb ran MiXCR on the PCR reads and lists one entry per CDR3 protein. Of about 540,000 distinct CDR3 sequences detected, roughly 34% appear once; the ten largest clones hold 4.5% to 7.5%. Sequencing was carried out using blood. Receptors were obtained from a girl aged 2-17 years with multiple sclerosis.

This clonotype was seen a few times. The chain couples TRBV5-1 to TRBJ2-3, with D tentatively TRBD1 (6 bases). Germline CDR1 SGHRS, CDR2 YFSETQ. Trimming stripped 0 bases from V and 5 bases from J, with 10 bases between. The CDR3 extends over 14 amino acids. Here the CDR3 DNA reads TGCGCCAGCAGCTTGGAAGGGGGTGGAGATACGCAGTATTTT. Amino acid sequence: CASSLEGGGDTQYF.

The CDR3, as DNA: TGTGCCAGCAGCGGGCCCCCAGGGTTTTATGCAGATACGCAGTATTTT. Amino acids: CASSGPPGFYADTQYF. The rearrangement links TRBV9 to TRBJ2-3; D might be TRBD1 (5 bases). In germline, CDR1 is SGDLS, CDR2 YYNGEE. The CDR3 contains 16 residues. V lost 3 bases and J 4 bases, leaving 18 bases between the germline ends.

There are a few counts of this clonotype. The chain couples TRBV19 to TRBJ1-2, with 8 positions matching TRBD1. This CDR3 comprises 16 residues. The ends lost 3 bases at V and 6 bases at J; junction bases unmatched: 12. Germline CDR1 LNHDA, CDR2 SQIVND (reference sequence). DNA for the CDR3: TGTGCCAGTAGTATTCTTGGCAGGGGGCGTGAAAATGGCTACACCTTC. Translation: CASSILGRGRENGYTF. The full variable domain, completed using reference TRBV19 and TRBJ1-2, is DGGITQSPKYLFRKEGQNVTLSCEQNLNHDAMYWYRQDPGQGLRLIYYSQIVNDFQKGDIAEGYSVSREKKESFPLTVTSAQKNPTAFYLCASSILGRGRENGYTFGSGTRLTVV.

The chain joins TRBV20-1 to TRBJ2-7; weak D call: TRBD1 (5 bases). V shed 0 bases and J shed 4 bases, with 13 bases lying between them. The CDR3 covers 14 residues. Per germline, CDR1 DFQATT and CDR2 SNEGSKA (reference sequence). CDR3 amino acids: CSARDFGHQYEQYF. The CDR3 DNA reads TGCAGTGCTAGAGATTTCGGACACCAGTACGAGCAGTACTTC.

V usage is TRBV7-9 and J usage is TRBJ2-7; TRBD1 aligns across 11 bases. This CDR3 is built from 16 residues. V lost 5 bases to trimming and J lost 4 bases; unmatched junction nucleotides: 10. The germline V gene has CDR1 SEHNR and CDR2 FQNEAQ (reference sequence). CDR3 region: CASSPYTGQGVYEQYF. CDR3 nucleotide sequence: TGTGCCAGCAGCCCCTATACGGGACAGGGGGTGTACGAGCAGTACTTC.

This clonotype was detected only a few times. The chain carries TRBV20-1 and TRBJ2-5; 7 positions match TRBD1. The CDR3 contains 13 residues. The V gene end was trimmed by 7 bases and the J gene end by 1 base; junction bases not matched to a gene: 6. CDR1 and CDR2 (germline): DFQATT, SNEGSKA (reference sequence). The DNA of the CDR3 is TGCAGTGTAACGGACAGGCCCCAAGAGACCCAGTACTTC. It translates to CSVTDRPQETQYF.

The CDR3 sequence is CASSYAATDTQYF. For the CDR3, the DNA is TGTGCCAGCAGTTACGCAGCCACAGATACGCAGTATTTT. The rearrangement links TRBV6-5 to TRBJ2-3; no clear D gene. The V gene's germline CDR1 is MNHEY and CDR2 SVGAGI. This CDR3 region has 13 residues. Trimming stripped 2 bases from V and 2 bases from J, with 5 bases between.

Concerning this clonotype: Only one base separates this from a far larger clonotype, so it likely reflects a read error. V is TRBV7-9 and J is TRBJ2-5; no definite D call. The end of the DNA fits TRBJ2-1 better, so the J call may be wrong. The CDR3 contains 11 residues. The V gene's germline CDR1 is SEHNR and CDR2 FQNEAQ (reference sequence). The CDR3: CASSIQETQFF. The CDR3 DNA is TGTGCCAGCAGCATCCAAGAGACCCAGTTCTTC.

The chain links TRBV7-8 to TRBJ2-1, with TRBD1 matching 7 bases. The trim removed 4 bases at V and 4 bases at J, leaving 13 bases unmatched. The germline V gene encodes CDR1 SGHVS and CDR2 FQNEAQ. The CDR3 loop spans 17 amino acids. As DNA, the CDR3 is TGTGCCAGCAGCTCCCCTGCCGGGACAGCATTTTACAATGAGCAGTTCTTC. This codes for CASSSPAGTAFYNEQFF. Full variable domain (outside the CDR3, taken from reference TRBV7-8 and TRBJ2-1): GAGVSQSPRYKVAKRGQDVALRCDPISGHVSLFWYQQALGQGPEFLTYFQNEAQLDKSGLPSDRFFAERPEGSVSTLKIQRTQQEDSAVYLCASSSPAGTAFYNEQFFGPGTRLTVL.